Below, 3 T cell receptor beta chains from the same sample are listed, as sequenced in a study of blood T cell repertoires in COVID-19. TCRdb's table, derived via immunoSEQ multiplex PCR, lists solely in-frame clones and lacks some. The sample shows over 200,000 clones, more than 65% of them seen only once. The material sequenced was peripheral blood. The receptors were sampled from a woman of 80 years or more with acute or convalescent COVID-19.

The chain is built from TRBV7-2 and TRBJ2-5; perhaps TRBD2 as D (7 bases). This CDR3 has 14 residues. V dropped 7 bases and J dropped 1 base, with 13 bases sitting between them. The germline V gene encodes CDR1 SGHTA and CDR2 FQGNSA. As DNA, the CDR3 is TGTGCCAGCACCGTCGGGGGGCCCCAAGAGACCCAGTACTTC. Translation gives CASTVGGPQETQYF.

V and J are TRBV6-5 and TRBJ1-5; 7 bases map to TRBD1. The V gene's germline CDR1 is MNHEY and CDR2 SVGAGI. V trimming: 7 bases; J trimming: 6 bases; junction bases outside the gene matches: 6. This CDR3 has 13 amino acids. CDR3 in amino acids: CASTGGSSQPQHF. Written as DNA, the CDR3 is TGTGCCAGCACAGGGGGGTCAAGTCAGCCCCAGCATTTT.

The CDR3 coding sequence is TGTGCCAGCAGCCCAACGCTTGGACTTGCGCAGTATTTT. Translation: CASSPTLGLAQYF. This sequence joins TRBV13 and TRBJ2-3, with a tentative D call TRBD2 (5 bases). This CDR3 region has 13 residues. Trimming took 5 bases from V and 10 from J, leaving 16 bases between them. The germline V gene has CDR1 PRHDT and CDR2 FYEKMQ (reference sequence).